This TCR beta chain was captured by sequencing in a study of blood T cell repertoires in COVID-19 (dated by TCRdb to 2018 to 2021). Turning to the overall study: Samples from collaborators originated in the United States, Italy and Spain and spanned both the acute and convalescent phases of COVID-19. Sample metadata almost always included a de-identified subject ID, COVID-19 status, age in years and sex. The repertoires were released in a freely available public database meant as a resource for research on the immune response to SARS-CoV-2. The dataset comprised deeply sampled blood TCRbeta repertoires from subjects exposed to, actively infected with, or recovered from COVID-19. Where available, HLA class I and class II types were taken from metadata supplied by the sample provider and were not determined by assay-based typing. Samples came from the ongoing ImmuneRACE study (first 160 participants) plus 1,254 subjects from 6 global collaborators. The prospective study material was composed of cDNA or gDNA derived from T cells, B-cell-depleted T cells, or PBMCs.

Each collaborating institution followed its own protocols to collect whole blood in K2EDTA tubes. For TCRbeta analysis, collaborator samples were shipped as frozen whole blood, as isolated PBMCs, or as DNA extracted from either sample type. This clone has a handful of counts. There is no known antigen for this receptor. Base qualities were left out, and no much larger clone turns up one base away. The full study reports these points: The quantity of clinical and demographic metadata differed by source and by participant and was supplied without curation.

Deletion took 2 bases off V and 4 bases off J, with a span of 15 bases between the germline ends. Taken from cysteine to phenylalanine, the CDR3 has 15 residues. Of the read, only the CDR3 DNA is kept; its 45 bases are in frame from base 1. In the germline V gene, CDR1 corresponds to SGDLS and CDR2 to YYNGEE. TCRbeta CDR3 regions were amplified from genomic DNA using the immunoSEQ Assay, a bias-controlled multiplex PCR. As for the original processing: Within the assay, amplification of reference gene primers was used to estimate how many nucleated cells each sample contained. Sequence reads were collapsed and filtered to measure the absolute abundance of every unique TCRbeta CDR3 rearrangement. Productive Simpson clonality was computed per sample as the square root of Simpson's diversity index over productive rearrangements. The source is immuneACCESS, and TCRdb retained only in-frame sequences with V and J called. Part of the clones is not carried over; for the studies checked, unresolved V genes explain less than half of this, and the remainder is unexplained. V and J calls and clone size follow that table, whereas D and trimming were derived from the DNA. The sample records 95,000 to 150,000 clones, 65% to 90% of which are singletons. The top ten clonotypes cover approximately 6.6% of the sample.

The chain joins TRBV9 to TRBJ2-5; perhaps TRBD2 is the D gene, with 5 bases matching. Sequencing was done on a sample of peripheral blood. This clonotype originated in a man at least 80 years old with active or convalescent COVID-19. The CDR3 amino acid sequence is: CASSVLDGEGETQYF. The nucleotide sequence is given as TGTGCCAGCAGCGTTCTTGACGGGGAAGGAGAGACCCAGTACTTC.